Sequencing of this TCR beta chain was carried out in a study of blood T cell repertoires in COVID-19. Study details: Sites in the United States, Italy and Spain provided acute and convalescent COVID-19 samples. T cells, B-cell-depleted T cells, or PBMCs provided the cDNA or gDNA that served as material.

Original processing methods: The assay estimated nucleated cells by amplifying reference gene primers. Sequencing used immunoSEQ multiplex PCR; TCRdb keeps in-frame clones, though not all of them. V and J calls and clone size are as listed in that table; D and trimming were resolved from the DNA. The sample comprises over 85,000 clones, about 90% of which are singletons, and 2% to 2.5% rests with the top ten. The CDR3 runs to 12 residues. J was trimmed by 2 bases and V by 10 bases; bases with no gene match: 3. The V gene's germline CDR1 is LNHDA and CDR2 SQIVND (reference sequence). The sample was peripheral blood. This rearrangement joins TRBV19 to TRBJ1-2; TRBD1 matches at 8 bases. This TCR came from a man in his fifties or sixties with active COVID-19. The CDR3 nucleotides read TGTGCCATCGCAGGGGGCAACTATGGCTACACCTTC. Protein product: CAIAGGNYGYTF.